What follows are 3 T cell receptor beta chains derived from one specimen sequenced in a study of blood T cell repertoires in COVID-19 (dated by TCRdb to the early 2020s). Receptor libraries were prepared by the immunoSEQ multiplex PCR assay. Not all clones reach the TCRdb copy of this immuneACCESS table, which keeps in-frame sequences only. Checked studies attribute under half of the gap to unresolved V genes and leave the rest unexplained. The sample records about 280,000 clones, 70% to 90% of which are singletons. In total, the top ten clones hold approximately 2.2% of the sample. Sequences were obtained from peripheral blood. All receptors derive from a woman in her thirties who had recovered from COVID-19.

This chain links TRBV18 with TRBJ2-7, with 7 bases lining up with TRBD2. There are 16 residues in the CDR3. V was clipped by 6 bases and J by 4 bases; unmatched bases: 15. Germline V gene data show CDR1 as KGHSH and CDR2 as LQKENI. CDR3 DNA: TGTGCCAGCTCCCAAGACGGGAGCGGGGCGTGGTACGAGCAGTACTTC. This codes for CASSQDGSGAWYEQYF.

The chain joins TRBV27 to TRBJ2-5, with 11 bases aligning to TRBD2. The CDR3 runs 19 residues. The V segment lost 1 base and the J segment 5 bases; nucleotides outside the gene matches: 15. The germline gives CDR1 MNHEY, CDR2 SMNVEV (reference sequence). The CDR3 region is CASSLFRTGTSGRGETQYF. The CDR3 DNA is TGTGCCAGCAGTTTATTCCGTACCGGGACTAGCGGAAGGGGGGAGACCCAGTACTTC.

This chain joins TRBV9 and TRBJ2-1; the D gene is possibly TRBD2 (5 bases). This CDR3 spans 16 amino acids. Germline lookup yields CDR1 SGDLS and CDR2 YYNGEE. The V end was cut by 4 bases, the J end by 0 bases, with 14 bases between. DNA for the CDR3: TGTGCCAGCAGCCTACTAGGTAGTAGCTCCTACAATGAGCAGTTCTTC. This encodes CASSLLGSSSYNEQFF.